This TCR beta chain was recovered during a study of CD8 T cells in Susac syndrome. Relapsing-remitting disease, either stable or active, was present in the multiple sclerosis controls, who were treatment-naive patients. It was with random hexamers that about 0.45 to 1 ug RNA was reverse transcribed. TCRdb re-called the immunoSEQ multiplex PCR reads through MiXCR, storing one row per CDR3 protein. The data contain 150,000 to 200,000 distinct CDR3 sequences, over 85% of them singletons. V lost 2 bases and J lost 2; bases outside the gene matches: 6. This CDR3 is built from 14 residues. Looked up from germline, CDR1 is DFQATT and CDR2 is SNEGSKA (reference sequence).

The chain employs TRBV20-1 and TRBJ2-7, with 7 bases identical to TRBD1. Sequencing was carried out using CD4+ T cells from PBMCs. The receptor comes from a human donor with multiple sclerosis. CDR3 protein: CSARPSQGTYEQYF. For the CDR3, the DNA is TGCAGTGCTAGACCTTCACAGGGGACCTACGAGCAGTACTTC.